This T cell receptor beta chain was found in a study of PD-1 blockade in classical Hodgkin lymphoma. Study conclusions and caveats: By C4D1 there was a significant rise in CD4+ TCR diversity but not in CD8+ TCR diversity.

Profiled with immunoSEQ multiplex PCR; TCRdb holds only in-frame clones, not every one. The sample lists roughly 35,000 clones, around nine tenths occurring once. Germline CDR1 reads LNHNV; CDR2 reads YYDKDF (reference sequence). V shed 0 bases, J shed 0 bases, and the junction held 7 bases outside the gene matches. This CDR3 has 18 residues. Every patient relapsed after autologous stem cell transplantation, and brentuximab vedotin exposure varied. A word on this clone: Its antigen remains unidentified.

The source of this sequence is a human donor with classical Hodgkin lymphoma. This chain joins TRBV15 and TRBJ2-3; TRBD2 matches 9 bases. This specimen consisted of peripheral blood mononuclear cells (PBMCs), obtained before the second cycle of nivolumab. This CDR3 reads CATSRDRAGGPSTDTQYF. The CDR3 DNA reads TGTGCCACCAGCAGAGATAGGGCGGGAGGGCCGAGCACAGATACGCAGTATTTT. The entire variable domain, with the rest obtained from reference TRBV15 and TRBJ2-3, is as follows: DAMVIQNPRYQVTQFGKPVTLSCSQTLNHNVMYWYQQKSSQAPKLLFHYYDKDFNNEADTPDNFQSRRPNTSFCFLDIRSPGLGDTAMYLCATSRDRAGGPSTDTQYFGPGTRLTVL.